Listed below are T cell receptor beta chains from one sample, sequenced in a study of control samples from healthy donors and cancer patients. Clones were read by immunoSEQ multiplex PCR, and TCRdb kept only the in-frame ones, dropping some. The repertoire holds approximately 170,000 clones, with around nine tenths as singletons. Sequenced material: blood. These receptors were collected from a woman aged 25 to 45 in good health. The CDR3 runs from the conserved cysteine through the conserved F or W. The D gene is left open where the match is weak. Some rows mark clone size as missing; the rest say once, few, many or name a class of expanded clone.

len	abundance	v_gene	j_gene	d_gene	CDR3aa	CDR3nt
16	few	TRBV24-1	TRBJ2-2	-	CATSDFEGGHTGELFF	TGTGCCACCAGTGATTTCGAGGGAGGCCACACCGGGGAGCTGTTTTTT
15	-	TRBV2	TRBJ2-1	TRBD1	CASSSDRGFFNEQFF	TGTGCCAGCAGCTCGGACAGGGGATTTTTCAATGAGCAGTTCTTC
14	-	TRBV19	TRBJ2-3	TRBD1	CASSTGVGTDTQYF	TGTGCCAGTAGCACAGGGGTGGGCACAGATACGCAGTATTTT
16	-	TRBV4-1	TRBJ2-1	TRBD2	CASSQERLADDNEQFF	TGCGCCAGCAGCCAAGAGCGACTAGCGGACGACAATGAGCAGTTCTTC
13	-	TRBV19	TRBJ1-5	-	CASTGQPNQPQHF	TGTGCCAGTACCGGACAGCCAAATCAGCCCCAGCATTTT
16	-	TRBV5-1	TRBJ2-7	TRBD1	CASSGTGTGGAYEQYF	TGCGCCAGCAGCGGAACAGGGACAGGGGGGGCCTACGAGCAGTACTTC
18	-	TRBV15	TRBJ1-1	-	CATSRAGWGDMRNTEAFF	TGTGCCACCAGCAGAGCCGGTTGGGGTGATATGAGGAACACTGAAGCTTTCTTT
14	-	TRBV5-1	TRBJ2-7	-	CASSPEGHGYEQYF	TGCGCCAGCAGCCCCGAGGGCCACGGGTACGAGCAGTACTTC
13	-	TRBV28	TRBJ1-1	-	CASSPGMDTEAFF	TGTGCCAGCAGTCCCGGGATGGACACTGAAGCTTTCTTT
14	-	TRBV6-6	TRBJ1-1	-	CASSYRALNTEAFF	TGTGCCAGCAGTTATCGGGCTTTGAACACTGAAGCTTTCTTT
14	-	TRBV5-1	TRBJ1-1	TRBD1	CASSLRQGNTEAFF	TGCGCCAGCAGCTTGAGACAGGGGAACACTGAAGCTTTCTTT
17	-	TRBV19	TRBJ1-3	-	CASSPPDRFSSGNTIYF	TGTGCCAGTAGTCCCCCGGACCGGTTTAGCTCTGGAAACACCATATATTTT
15	-	TRBV12-5	TRBJ2-2	-	CASGIPRGNAGELFF	TGTGCTAGTGGGATCCCCCGAGGGAACGCCGGGGAGCTGTTTTTT
15	few	TRBV6-1	TRBJ2-7	-	CASSEGPDLAGSEYF	TGTGCCAGCAGTGAAGGCCCCGATCTAGCAGGGTCAGAGTACTTC
11	-	TRBV29-1	TRBJ2-1	-	CSVGDGNEQFF	TGCAGCGTTGGGGACGGAAATGAGCAGTTCTTC
15	-	TRBV6-5	TRBJ2-5	TRBD2	CASSLLAGAGETQYF	TGTGCCAGCAGTTTACTAGCGGGAGCAGGAGAGACCCAGTACTTC
18	-	TRBV12-5	TRBJ1-5	TRBD1	CASGLDFSGTGMNQPQHF	TGTGCTAGTGGTTTGGATTTTTCTGGGACAGGGATGAATCAGCCCCAGCATTTT
16	few	TRBV28	TRBJ2-7	TRBD2	CASSPFQREMSYEQYF	TGTGCCAGCAGTCCCTTTCAGCGGGAGATGTCCTACGAGCAGTACTTC